A few counts support the clone carrying this T cell receptor (beta chain). Antigen specificity is unknown. Cultured CD4+ T cells had their DNA profiled by the Oncomine TCR Beta short-read assay. TCRdb reprocessed the PCR reads via MiXCR and lists one record per CDR3 protein. The sample consists of around 18,000 distinct CDR3 sequences, about 50% of them appearing once. The data stem from a study of vaccination and CD4 T cells after COVID-19. Study information: Convalescent individuals exhibited SARS-CoV-2 positivity on nasal swab PCR, with some 10 mild and one severe presentation.

The CDR3 is 13 amino acids. V was cut by 5 bases and J by 7 bases, with 12 bases left in between. CDR1 is SGHTA, CDR2 FQGNSA, per germline. Sample treatment: 10-day PBMC culture with coronavirus spike peptide pools or control peptides (ViraFEST assay). The TCR sequence derives from a human donor who had recovered from COVID-19. The chain is built from TRBV7-2 and TRBJ2-4; D is unclear. The sequencing used CD4+ T cells from blood, cultured in vitro, collected after SARS-CoV-2 vaccination. CDR3 residues: CASSPMVGNIQYF. The CDR3 region has the DNA TGTGCCAGCAGCCCTATGGTCGGGAACATTCAGTACTTC.